This T cell receptor beta chain was sequenced for a study of T cell repertoires in cytomegalovirus infection. MiXCR, applied by TCRdb to the reads, yields one record per CDR3 protein. The data contain around 900,000 distinct CDR3 sequences, 25% to 40% of them singletons. Germline CDR1 reads SEHNR; CDR2 reads FQNEAQ (reference sequence). The junction had 11 bases not matched to a gene; V was cut back by 4 bases and J by 0 bases. The CDR3 spans 18 residues. Note on this clonotype: Its antigen is unidentified.

The TCR was taken from a human donor in good health (CMV status not recorded). Some clones in this sample may be carry-over from other donors' samples. The J gene is TRBJ2-2, the V gene TRBV7-9; the match to TRBD2 covers 7 bases. Material: cultured CD8+ T cells from PBMCs, obtained from culture after CMV antigen stimulation. The CDR3: CASSSALTGLPNTGELFF. CDR3 sequence (DNA): TGTGCCAGCAGCTCTGCCCTTACGGGACTACCGAACACCGGGGAGCTGTTTTTT.